A single sample is the source of the 10 T cell receptor beta chains below, sequenced in a study of beta chain features in type 1 diabetes. Study outcomes and limitations: For Type 1 diabetes patients, all four CD4+ subsets carried TCRB CDR3s that were moderately but significantly shorter.

These receptors have no known antigen. Reverse transcribing all isolated RNA meant expressed TCRB transcripts were sequenced. The data were produced by immunoSEQ multiplex PCR, yet TCRdb's version contains in-frame clones alone and is incomplete. There are about 170,000 clones in the sample; approximately 7.8% occur only once, and around 0.94% lies in the top ten. Sequenced material: central memory CD4+ T cells from blood. These receptors all come from a woman aged 40 to 49 with type 1 diabetes.

Many counts were recorded for this clone. V and J are TRBV30 and TRBJ2-3, with TRBD2 identical over 7 bases. CDR1 and CDR2 (germline): GTSNPN, SVGIG (reference sequence). The CDR3 covers 15 residues. The CDR3: CARQGRGRSTDTQYF. Written as DNA, the CDR3 is TGTGCTCGTCAAGGGAGGGGAAGGTCGACAGATACGCAGTATTTT.

This clone was picked up many times. The chain has TRBV6-6 and TRBJ2-3; 8 bases agree with TRBD2. The V segment lost 6 bases and the J segment 0 bases; nucleotides outside the gene matches: 5. Germline CDR1 MNHNY, CDR2 SVGAGI (reference sequence). This CDR3 is 15 amino acids long. The CDR3 sequence is CASRLLADSTDTQYF. DNA for the CDR3: TGTGCCAGCAGACTACTAGCGGATAGCACAGATACGCAGTATTTT.

This clone was seen many times. The rearrangement joins TRBV7-2 to TRBJ1-2; 8 bases line up with TRBD1. CDR1 and CDR2 from the germline V gene are SGHTA and FQGNSA. After removal of 5 bases from V and 6 bases from J, the junction contained 2 bases not matched to a gene. The CDR3 has 12 amino acids. CDR3 residues: CASSRQGHGYTF. CDR3 sequence (DNA): TGTGCCAGCAGCCGACAGGGGCATGGCTACACCTTC.

Only a few counts were recorded for this clone. The V gene is TRBV29-1, the J gene TRBJ2-1; D perhaps matches TRBD1 (5 bases). Trimming shortened V by 3 bases and J by 9 bases, and 12 bases separated the two germline ends. Per the germline V gene, CDR1 is SQVTM and CDR2 is ANQGSEA. The CDR3 has 12 amino acids. CDR3 sequence reads: CSVDRQSFEQFF. The CDR3 region has the DNA TGCAGCGTTGATCGACAGTCCTTTGAGCAGTTCTTC.

This clone was picked up one time. The junction shows a germline mismatch at one end, possibly a read error. The rearrangement joins TRBV28 to TRBJ2-1, with 7 bases identical to TRBD2. This CDR3 has 13 residues. CDR1 is MDHEN and CDR2 is SYDVKM in the germline V gene. CDR3 DNA sequence: TGTGCCAGCAGGGGGGAGGGTTACAGTGAGCAGTTCTTC. It yields the protein CASRGEGYSEQFF.

The V gene is TRBV5-6, the J gene TRBJ1-4; 10 positions match TRBD1. In germline, CDR1 is SGHDT, CDR2 YYEEEE. With V trimmed by 1 base and J by 7 bases, 4 bases remained unmatched. This CDR3 comprises 15 residues. The CDR3 DNA reads TGTGCCAGCAGCTTGAAGGACAGGGGGACTGAAAAACTGTTTTTT. Translated: CASSLKDRGTEKLFF.

This clone was observed many times. The genes are TRBV29-1 and TRBJ2-5; D is ambiguous. The germline V gene encodes CDR1 SQVTM and CDR2 ANQGSEA. The CDR3 has 12 amino acids. Trimming cost V 4 bases and J 2 bases, with 8 bases left between them. Here the CDR3 DNA reads TGCAGCGTTGTCCCTTATCAAGAGACCCAGTACTTC. This encodes CSVVPYQETQYF.

In this sample, this clone turned up many times. CDR3 loop: CASKGIATSTNEKLFF. The CDR3 DNA sequence: TGTGCCAGTAAAGGAATAGCAACGTCAACTAATGAAAAACTGTTTTTT. The chain has TRBV19 and TRBJ1-4, with D hard to call. Trimming removed 7 bases at V and 0 bases at J, with 15 bases between. Germline CDR1 reads LNHDA; CDR2 reads SQIVND (reference sequence). This CDR3 comprises 16 residues.

The CDR3 DNA sequence: TGTGCCAGCAGGGGACAGTTCTCTAATGAAAAACTGTTTTTT. Translating it yields CASRGQFSNEKLFF. The genes are TRBV6-5 and TRBJ1-4; 7 bases are shared with TRBD1. The V gene end was trimmed by 6 bases and the J gene end by 3 bases; junction bases not matched to a gene: 4. The CDR3 consists of 14 residues. Germline V lookup: CDR1 MNHEY, CDR2 SVGAGI.

This clone has just a few counts. The junction does not match germline at one end; this may be a read error. This CDR3 reads CASSLGGGGSTDTQYF. In DNA, the CDR3 is TGCGCCAGCAGCCTCGGGGGCGGGGGTAGCACAGATACGCAGTATTTT. This sequence joins TRBV7-2 and TRBJ2-3, with a weak D call TRBD2 (7 bases). The length of the CDR3 is 16 residues. From germline, CDR1 is SGHTA and CDR2 FQGNSA. The whole variable domain, filled in from reference TRBV7-2 and TRBJ2-3, reads GAGVSQSPSNKVTEKGKDVELRCDPISGHTALYWYRQSLGQGLEFLIYFQGNSAPDKSGLPSDRFSAERTGGSVSTLTIQRTQQEDSAVYLCASSLGGGGSTDTQYFGPGTRLTVL.